This T cell receptor beta chain came from a study of blood T cell repertoires in COVID-19. The repertoire was sequenced with immunoSEQ multiplex PCR; TCRdb's copy has only in-frame clones and lacks some. This sample has approximately 300,000 clones; around four fifths occur once, and the top ten carry about 1.2%. V was clipped by 3 bases and J by 2 bases; unmatched bases: 8. Looked up from germline, CDR1 is LGHNA and CDR2 is YNFKEQ. The CDR3 extends over 16 amino acids. The sample holds one count of this clone. The chain couples TRBV4-2 to TRBJ2-3; 7 bases are shared with TRBD2. Sequenced input: peripheral blood. The TCR sequence derives from a woman between 45 and 60 years old with acute or convalescent COVID-19. CDR3 loop: CASSQELATHTDTQYF. CDR3 DNA: TGTGCCAGCAGCCAGGAACTAGCGACCCACACAGATACGCAGTATTTT.